This TCR beta chain derives from a study of cytomegalovirus exposure and HLA in healthy donors. Study results and limitations: CMV serostatus stood as the only immune exposure information on hand. After further analysis at a later stage, 17,000 or so TCR beta sequences were associated with HLA alleles at 0.05 false discovery rate.

Per germline, CDR1 PRHDT and CDR2 FYEKMQ (reference sequence). Losses at the gene ends were 1 base for V and 2 bases for J; bases not matched to a gene: 1. The CDR3 is 14 residues long. Turning to this clone: The target antigen is unknown.

It was with 60 Vbeta and 13 Jbeta primers that the PCR ran. TCRdb's copy holds only in-frame clones and misses some; the assay was immunoSEQ multiplex PCR. The sample has around 150,000 clones; roughly 77% are singletons. The V gene is TRBV13, the J gene TRBJ1-2, with 7 bases matching TRBD1. The TCR was taken from a human donor in good health. Sequencing was performed on PBMCs. The CDR3 loop is CASSLEGANYGYTF. CDR3 DNA sequence: TGTGCCAGCAGCTTAGAGGGGGCGAACTATGGCTACACCTTC.